Below, one T cell receptor (beta chain) is given with its context. Its antigen is unknown. One base away there is no much larger clone; base qualities are not given. The sample belongs to a study of blood T cell repertoires in COVID-19 (dated by TCRdb to the early 2020s). About the full investigation: Collaborator samples came from the United States, Italy and Spain and covered acute and convalescent phases of COVID-19. The dataset comprised deeply sampled blood TCRbeta repertoires from subjects exposed to, actively infected with, or recovered from COVID-19. The samples were drawn from the first 160 participants of the ongoing ImmuneRACE study and from 950 to 1,500 subjects provided by 6 global collaborators. A freely available public database, intended as a resource for researchers studying the immune response to SARS-CoV-2, is where the repertoires were released. The prospective study material was composed of cDNA or gDNA derived from T cells, B-cell-depleted T cells, or PBMCs. HLA class I and class II types, where available, came from metadata supplied by the sample provider rather than from assay-based typing. The sample metadata nearly always contained a de-identified subject ID, COVID-19 status, age in years and sex. What the work shows at the level of the full study, not this receptor alone: Clinical and demographic metadata were provided uncurated, with the amount varying by source and participant.

CDR1 KGHSH and CDR2 LQKENI are derived from the germline V gene. Measured from the cysteine to the phenylalanine, the CDR3 is 13 residues long. The entry retains the CDR3 DNA only, 39 bases that are in frame from base 1. Unmatched junction bases come to 2, with V trimmed by 4 bases and J by 2 bases. The immunoSEQ Assay, a bias-controlled multiplex PCR, was used to amplify TCRbeta CDR3 regions from genomic DNA. Turning to the authors' computational methods: The number of nucleated cells in each sample was estimated from the amplification of reference gene primers within the assay. To quantify the absolute abundance of each unique TCRbeta CDR3 rearrangement, sequence reads were collapsed and filtered. For each sample, productive Simpson clonality was calculated by taking the square root of Simpson's diversity index across productive rearrangements. Held by TCRdb, this immuneACCESS table contains in-frame sequences only and omits some clones. Under half of the omission traces to an unresolved V gene where checked; the cause of the rest is unknown. That table supplies the V and J calls and clone size; D and trimming were determined from the DNA. Counted in this sample were 150,000 to 200,000 clones; about 80% of them appeared once. Together, the top ten hold about 5% of the sample.

Participants in the prospective study were aged roughly 18 to 89 years, lived in under 30 United States geographic areas, and enrolled through a virtual design. To assign participants to cohorts, the prospective study relied on clinical history that participants themselves reported in a screening survey and a study questionnaire. In the prospective study, whole blood, serum and a nasopharyngeal or oropharyngeal swab were collected from each participant by mobile phlebotomists. Over an approximately 2-month period, participants in the prospective study had the option of providing additional blood draws and questionnaires. Prospective study blood samples were shipped either frozen or at room temperature before DNA extraction.

The rearranged segments are TRBV18 and TRBJ2-7, with 7 bases in between that match TRBD1. The sample was PBMCs or T cells enriched from blood (not recorded which). The sequence derives from a woman aged 55-70 years with acute COVID-19. The CDR3 protein: CASSRDSTYEQYF. The DNA reads as follows: TGTGCCAGCTCACGGGACAGTACCTACGAGCAGTACTTC.